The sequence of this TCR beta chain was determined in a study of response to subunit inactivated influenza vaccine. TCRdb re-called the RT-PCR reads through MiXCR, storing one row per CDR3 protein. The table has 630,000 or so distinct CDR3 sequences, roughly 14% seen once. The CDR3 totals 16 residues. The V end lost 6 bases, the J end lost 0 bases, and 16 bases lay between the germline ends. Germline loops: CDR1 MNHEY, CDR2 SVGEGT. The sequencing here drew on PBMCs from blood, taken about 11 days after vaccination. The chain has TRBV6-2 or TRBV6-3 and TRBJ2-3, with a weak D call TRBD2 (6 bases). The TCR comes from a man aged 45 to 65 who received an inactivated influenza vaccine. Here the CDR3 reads CASRPSGTSSTDTQYF. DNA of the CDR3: TGTGCCAGCAGACCATCCGGGACTTCTAGCACAGATACGCAGTATTTT.